This T cell receptor (beta chain) was observed in a study of CD8+ T cells in alopecia areata. Looking at the study overall: Tofacitinib was taken orally by treated patients, and the dose was 5 to 10 mg twice daily.

Isolated RNA was reverse transcribed into cDNA used as the sequencing template. The table came from immunoSEQ multiplex PCR; TCRdb's copy has only in-frame clones and leaves some out. The data hold over 100,000 clones, with around 49% observed a single time. Germline CDR1 reads GTSNPN; CDR2 reads SVGIG (reference sequence). The V gene end was trimmed by 0 bases and the J gene end by 3 bases; junction bases not matched to a gene: 4. This CDR3 is 14 amino acids long. Sorting of PBMCs yielded the CD4+ and CD8+ T cells. Sequenced here: CD8+ T cells sorted from blood, sampled at week 0. This receptor was taken from a human donor with alopecia areata. The chain is built from TRBV30 and TRBJ1-2, with 7 bases identical to TRBD1. The CDR3, as DNA: TGTGCCTGGAGTGTATGGACAGGTGACTATGGCTACACCTTC. It encodes CAWSVWTGDYGYTF.